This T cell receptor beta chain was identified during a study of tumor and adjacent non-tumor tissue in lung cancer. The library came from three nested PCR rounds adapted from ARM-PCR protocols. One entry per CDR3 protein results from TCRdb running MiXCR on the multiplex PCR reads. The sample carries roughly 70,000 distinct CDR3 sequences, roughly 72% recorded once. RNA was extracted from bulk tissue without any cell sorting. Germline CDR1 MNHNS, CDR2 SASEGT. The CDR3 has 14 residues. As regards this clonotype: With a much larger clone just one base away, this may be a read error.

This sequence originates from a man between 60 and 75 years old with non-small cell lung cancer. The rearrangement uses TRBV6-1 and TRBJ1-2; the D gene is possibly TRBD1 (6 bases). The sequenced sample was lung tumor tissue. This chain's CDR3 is CVSSEVGGLYGYTF. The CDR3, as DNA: TGTGTCAGCAGTGAAGTTGGGGGGCTGTACGGCTACACCTTC.